The source of this T cell receptor beta chain is a study of a mutant IDH1 vaccine in newly diagnosed glioma. V lost 5 bases to trimming and J lost 4 bases, with 8 bases between them. Germline CDR1 MNHNS, CDR2 SASEGT. This CDR3 region has 12 residues. Only in-frame clones appear in the TCRdb table, and some are missing; sequencing was by immunoSEQ multiplex PCR. This table has some 30,000 clones, roughly 79% appearing once. A note on this clone: The antigen remains undetermined.

Sample time point: week 35, safety follow-up. Each dose delivered 300 ug of mutant IDH1 20-mer peptide subcutaneously with imiquimod. The V and J genes are TRBV6-1 and TRBJ1-2; D is unclear. This receptor was obtained from a woman in her twenties or thirties with glioma. Some clones in this sample may be carry-over from other donors' samples. Here the sequenced sample was PBMCs, taken from a glioma patient whose treatment included an IDH1 peptide vaccine. CDR3 coding DNA: TGTGCCAGCAGTCAACACACCTATGGCTACACCTTC. It codes for CASSQHTYGYTF.